This T cell receptor (beta chain) appears in the sequencing data of a study of blood T cell repertoires in COVID-19. Study members were between 18 and 89 years old and lived in over 20 US regions. Self-reported history from a screening survey and questionnaire set each donor's cohort. Donors in Cohort 3 who had recovered were those with two negative PCRs, healthcare professional clearance, or resolution of their symptoms. How the authors handled the data: The assay estimated nucleated cells by amplifying reference gene primers. Here immunoSEQ multiplex PCR was the method, and the copy in TCRdb shows in-frame clones only, minus some. Clonal size and the V and J genes are those of that table, whereas D and trimming came from the DNA. There are approximately 280,000 clones in the sample; roughly nine tenths occur only once, and under 2.5% lies in the top ten. The sequenced sample was PBMCs or T cells enriched from blood (not recorded which). The TCR comes from a woman aged 55-70 years who had recovered from COVID-19.

The DNA for the CDR3 is TGTGCCAGCAGCCCACAGTTAGACTATGGCTACACCTTC. This codes for CASSPQLDYGYTF. This chain links TRBV14 with TRBJ1-2; D gene unclear. Germline CDR1 reads SGHDN; CDR2 reads FVKESK. V lost 4 bases, J lost 3 bases, and 9 bases lay in between. The CDR3 contains 13 residues.